The clone carrying this T cell receptor beta chain was detected once. The germline V gene encodes CDR1 SGHTS and CDR2 YDEGEE. CDR3 size: 17 residues. V lost 2 bases, J lost 4 bases, and 8 bases stayed unmatched. The sample belongs to a study of control samples from healthy donors and cancer patients. The method was immunoSEQ multiplex PCR; TCRdb's version includes in-frame clones alone and lacks a portion of them. Among just under 80,000 clones listed, 85% to 90% were seen once. The TCR sequence derives from a woman in her sixties or seventies with head and neck cancer. Sequenced sample: PBMCs. The chain couples TRBV5-8 to TRBJ2-7; TRBD2 agrees at 14 bases. The CDR3, as DNA: TGTGCCAGCAGCTTACTACCCGGGACTAGCGGGAGTTACGAGCAGTACTTC. It translates to CASSLLPGTSGSYEQYF.